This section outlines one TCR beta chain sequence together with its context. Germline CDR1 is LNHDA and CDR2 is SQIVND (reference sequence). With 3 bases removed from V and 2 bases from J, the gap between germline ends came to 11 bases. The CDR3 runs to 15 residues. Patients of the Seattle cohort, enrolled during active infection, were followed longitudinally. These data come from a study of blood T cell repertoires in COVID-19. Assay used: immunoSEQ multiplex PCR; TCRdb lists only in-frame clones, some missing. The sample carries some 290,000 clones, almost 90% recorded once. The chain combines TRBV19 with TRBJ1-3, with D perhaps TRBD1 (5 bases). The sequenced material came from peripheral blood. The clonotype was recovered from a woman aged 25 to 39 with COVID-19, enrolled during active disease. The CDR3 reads CASSIGGRAGNTIYF. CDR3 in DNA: TGTGCCAGTAGTATCGGCGGCAGGGCTGGAAACACCATATATTTT.